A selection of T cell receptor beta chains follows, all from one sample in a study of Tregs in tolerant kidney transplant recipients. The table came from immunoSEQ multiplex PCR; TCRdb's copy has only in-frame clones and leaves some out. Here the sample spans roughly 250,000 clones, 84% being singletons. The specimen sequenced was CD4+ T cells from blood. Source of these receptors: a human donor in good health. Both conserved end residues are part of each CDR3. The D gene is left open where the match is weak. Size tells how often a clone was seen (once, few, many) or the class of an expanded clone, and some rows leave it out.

TGCGCCAGCAGTGGTCCGGGACAGGGGACAGAGACCCAGTACTTC | CASSGPGQGTETQYF | TRBD1 | . | TRBJ2-5 | TRBV10-1
TGCAGCGTTGGAGGGTCGCGGGACAGGGGGATCTCCTACGAGCAGTACTTC | CSVGGSRDRGISYEQYF | TRBD1 | . | TRBJ2-7 | TRBV29-1
TGTGCCATCAGTCGTACTAGCGGGGGGAAATACAATGAGCAGTTCTTC | CAISRTSGGKYNEQFF | TRBD2 | . | TRBJ2-1 | TRBV10-3
TGTGCCAGCAGCACCCGGCACGGGAGTGGTGACGAGCAGTACTTC | CASSTRHGSGDEQYF | . | . | TRBJ2-7 | TRBV5-4
TGCGCCAGCAGCTTTTCGGGACAGGGCGTAATGAACACTGAAGCTTTCTTT | CASSFSGQGVMNTEAFF | TRBD1 | . | TRBJ1-1 | TRBV5-1
TGCGCCAGCAGCGAATTTGGTGACGAGCAGTACTTC | CASSEFGDEQYF | . | . | TRBJ2-7 | TRBV5-1
TGTGCCAGCACCCTAGGACCAGACAATGAGCAGTTCTTC | CASTLGPDNEQFF | . | . | TRBJ2-1 | TRBV7-9
TGTGCCAGCAGTTACAGGGTTAAAAATGAAAAACTGTTTTTT | CASSYRVKNEKLFF | . | . | TRBJ1-4 | TRBV6-6
TGTGCCACCCGACAGAAGGGGAACACTGAAGCTTTCTTT | CATRQKGNTEAFF | . | . | TRBJ1-1 | TRBV6-1
TGTGCCAGCAGCACGTGGACTAGCCAAGAGACCCAGTACTTC | CASSTWTSQETQYF | TRBD2 | . | TRBJ2-5 | TRBV5-8
TGTGCCAGCAGCTTAAGGGCAGGGTATGAAAAACTGTTTTTT | CASSLRAGYEKLFF | . | . | TRBJ1-4 | TRBV13
TGTGCCAGCAGCTTGAGACAGGGGGCCAACATTCAGTACTTC | CASSLRQGANIQYF | TRBD1 | once | TRBJ2-4 | TRBV7-9
TGTGCCAGCTCACCATCGGGCAGGGACAATGGCTACACCTTC | CASSPSGRDNGYTF | . | . | TRBJ1-2 | TRBV18
TGTGCCTGGAGAGCGACTAGCGGGAACACCGGGGAGCTGTTTTTT | CAWRATSGNTGELFF | TRBD2 | . | TRBJ2-2 | TRBV30
TGTGCCAGCAGCTTAGGGGCGGCCACTGAAGCTTTCTTT | CASSLGAATEAFF | . | . | TRBJ1-1 | TRBV11-3
TGTGCCAGCAGCCTCCAGACAGGCACTAATTCACCCCTCCACTTT | CASSLQTGTNSPLHF | . | . | TRBJ1-6 | TRBV7-8
TGTGCCAGCAGCTTGTGGGGACACGTAGCCTACGAGCAGTACTTC | CASSLWGHVAYEQYF | . | . | TRBJ2-7 | TRBV5-7
TGCGCCAGCAGTCAACGGTACAGGGGGTTTGGGAACACTGAAGCTTTCTTT | CASSQRYRGFGNTEAFF | TRBD1 | . | TRBJ1-1 | TRBV23-1
TGCGCCAGCAGCCTTGGGACAGGGCCCTACGAGCAGTACTTC | CASSLGTGPYEQYF | TRBD1 | . | TRBJ2-7 | TRBV4-1
TGTGCCAGCAGTGAAGGACAGGGGATCTCCTACGAGCAGTACTTC | CASSEGQGISYEQYF | TRBD1 | . | TRBJ2-7 | TRBV25-1
TGTGCCAGCATTGATTTTGAGGGTAATTCACCCCTCCACTTT | CASIDFEGNSPLHF | . | . | TRBJ1-6 | TRBV6-6
TGCAGTGCTAGAGGGGCCGGGGAGCTGTTTTTT | CSARGAGELFF | . | . | TRBJ2-2 | TRBV20-1
TGTGCCAGCAGCTACGGGACTAGTGGCGCAGATACGCAGTATTTT | CASSYGTSGADTQYF | TRBD2 | . | TRBJ2-3 | TRBV7-7
TGTGCCAGCAGCTTACGTGACGGAACCTACAATGAGCAGTTCTTC | CASSLRDGTYNEQFF | . | . | TRBJ2-1 | TRBV7-2
TGTGCCAGCAGCTTAGGTCGAGAGACACCAGACTATGGCTACACCTTC | CASSLGRETPDYGYTF | . | . | TRBJ1-2 | TRBV7-6
TGTGCCAGCAGTTTAGGAAACGAGTATAGGGCCTACGAGCAGTACTTC | CASSLGNEYRAYEQYF | . | once | TRBJ2-7 | TRBV27
TGCGCCAGCAGCTTGGTGCACACAGGAGAAGCTTTCTTT | CASSLVHTGEAFF | . | few | TRBJ1-1 | TRBV5-1
TGTGCCAGCAGCTTGGGTCTAGCGGAAAGCACAGATACGCAGTATTTT | CASSLGLAESTDTQYF | TRBD2 | . | TRBJ2-3 | TRBV5-8
TGCGCCAGCAGCGTCAGAAGGACAGATACGCAGTATTTT | CASSVRRTDTQYF | . | . | TRBJ2-3 | TRBV5-1
TGCGCCAGCGGGTCGGGGGCTGCAACTAATGAAAAACTGTTTTTT | CASGSGAATNEKLFF | . | . | TRBJ1-4 | TRBV5-1
TGCAGCGCCCGGGGGGGTTTCAATCAGCCCCAGCATTTT | CSARGGFNQPQHF | . | . | TRBJ1-5 | TRBV29-1
TGTGCCGCTTACACGGGACTAGCGGAGACCAATGAGCAGTTCTTC | CAAYTGLAETNEQFF | TRBD2 | . | TRBJ2-1 | TRBV30
TGTGCCAGCAGCTTAACTCCACTAGCGGGGCGGAATGAGCAGTTCTTC | CASSLTPLAGRNEQFF | TRBD2 | . | TRBJ2-1 | TRBV7-3
TGTGCCAGCAGTTACTCACCGACTAGCGGGGGTCTTCAGTACTTC | CASSYSPTSGGLQYF | TRBD2 | . | TRBJ2-5 | TRBV7-8
TGTGCCTGGAGTAGACTGGGTACGCAGTATTTT | CAWSRLGTQYF | . | . | TRBJ2-3 | TRBV30
TGTGCCAGCAGCTTAGGGTGGACAGGAAACTACGAGCAGTACTTC | CASSLGWTGNYEQYF | TRBD1 | few | TRBJ2-7 | TRBV7-2
TGTGCCTGGAGTCCCTCAAGAATGGTAATGGGGGGGAGACGAACTGAAGCTTTCTTT | CAWSPSRMVMGGRRTEAFF | . | . | TRBJ1-1 | TRBV30
TGCGCCAGCAGCACCTGGACAGGTTCCTCCTACGAGCAGTACTTC | CASSTWTGSSYEQYF | TRBD1 | . | TRBJ2-7 | TRBV5-1
TGTGCCAGCAGCGAGCTAGGCAGGGCCCACGAGCAGTACTTC | CASSELGRAHEQYF | . | . | TRBJ2-7 | TRBV27
TGCGCCAGCAGCCAACGGACAGGGGCAATTGAGGGTCGGGGAAACACCATATATTTT | CASSQRTGAIEGRGNTIYF | TRBD1 | . | TRBJ1-3 | TRBV4-1
TGTGCCAGCAGTTTAGGACTAGCGGTTAACACCGGGGAGCTGTTTTTT | CASSLGLAVNTGELFF | TRBD2 | . | TRBJ2-2 | TRBV27
TGTGCCAGCAGTTTAGCTGACGGAAAACTGTTTTTT | CASSLADGKLFF | . | . | TRBJ1-4 | TRBV28
TGTGCCAGTAGTATTGCTCTCCCACAGGGATCGCCTGATGAAGCTTTCTTT | CASSIALPQGSPDEAFF | . | . | TRBJ1-1 | TRBV19
TGTGCCAGTAGTACCCGGGACAGGCGATCAGATACGCAGTATTTT | CASSTRDRRSDTQYF | TRBD1 | . | TRBJ2-3 | TRBV19
TGTGCCAGCTCTCGACAGGTGGGGGAAAACACCATATATTTT | CASSRQVGENTIYF | . | . | TRBJ1-3 | TRBV5-5
TGTGCCAGCAGTGAAGGGACTAGCGGGCATCCCTACAATGAGCAGTTCTTC | CASSEGTSGHPYNEQFF | TRBD2 | . | TRBJ2-1 | TRBV2
TGTGCCAGCAGCGTACTCTACAGGGAGGCTTCACCCCTCCACTTT | CASSVLYREASPLHF | . | . | TRBJ1-6 | TRBV7-8
TGTGCCAGCAGCCTCGCCAGCGGGGGATACAATGAGCAGTTCTTC | CASSLASGGYNEQFF | TRBD2 | . | TRBJ2-1 | TRBV7-2
TGTGCCAGTAGTTCGCAAACAGGGTCCTATCACGAGCAGTACTTC | CASSSQTGSYHEQYF | . | . | TRBJ2-7 | TRBV19
TGCGCCAGCAGTCGAGACAGGGATAATGAAAAACTGTTTTTT | CASSRDRDNEKLFF | TRBD1 | . | TRBJ1-4 | TRBV23-1
TGTGCCTGGCAGCGGGGTGGCACAGATACGCAGTATTTT | CAWQRGGTDTQYF | TRBD2 | . | TRBJ2-3 | TRBV30
TGTGCCAGCGAACGCGACAGGGGCCGGGGGACCCAGTACTTC | CASERDRGRGTQYF | TRBD1 | . | TRBJ2-5 | TRBV5-4
TGTGCCAGCAGTCAGAGACAGGGCCTATCCTATGGCTACACCTTC | CASSQRQGLSYGYTF | TRBD1 | . | TRBJ1-2 | TRBV27
TGTGCCAGCTCACCGCCGGGACAGGGGTACGAAAAACTGTTTTTT | CASSPPGQGYEKLFF | TRBD1 | . | TRBJ1-4 | TRBV18